The clone carrying this T cell receptor beta chain was observed a few times. Its target is not known. The data belong to a study of T cell responses to AZD1222 COVID-19 vaccine. The V and J ends lost 1 base and 6 bases, in that order; junction bases with no gene match: 5. There are 14 residues in the CDR3. Germline CDR1 and CDR2: SGHDT and YYEEEE. Study-level findings and limits: Compared with day 0, the breadth and depth of the Spike-specific TCR repertoire rose significantly after two doses of AZD1222. Donors were mostly white British, more females; clonal diversity possibly underestimated.

The repertoire was sequenced with immunoSEQ multiplex PCR; TCRdb's copy has only in-frame clones and lacks some. The repertoire consists of about 96,000 clones, with roughly 90% occurring once and the leading ten covering about a quarter. The receptor's source is an adult in good health. The starting material was peripheral blood, obtained on day 0 of AZD1222 vaccination. The rearrangement joins TRBV5-6 to TRBJ2-7, with 9 bases that match TRBD1. This CDR3 reads CASSLTGGYGEQYF. Written as DNA, the CDR3 is TGTGCCAGCAGCTTGACAGGGGGCTATGGCGAGCAGTACTTC. Complete variable domain (other parts from reference TRBV5-6 and TRBJ2-7): DAGVTQSPTHLIKTRGQQVTLRCSPKSGHDTVSWYQQALGQGPQFIFQYYEEEERQRGNFPDRFSGHQFPNYSSELNVNALLLGDSALYLCASSLTGGYGEQYFGPGTRLTVT.